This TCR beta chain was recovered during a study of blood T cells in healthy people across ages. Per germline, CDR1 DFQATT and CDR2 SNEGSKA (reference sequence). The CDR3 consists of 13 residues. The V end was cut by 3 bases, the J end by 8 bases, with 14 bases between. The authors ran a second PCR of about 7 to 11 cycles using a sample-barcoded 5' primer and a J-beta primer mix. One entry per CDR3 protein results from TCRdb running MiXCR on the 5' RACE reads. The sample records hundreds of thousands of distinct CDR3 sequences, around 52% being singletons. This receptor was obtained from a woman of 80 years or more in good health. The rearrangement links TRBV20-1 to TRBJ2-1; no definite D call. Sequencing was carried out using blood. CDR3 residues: CSASPGYPDEQFF. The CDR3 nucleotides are TGCAGTGCTAGCCCGGGTTACCCAGATGAGCAGTTCTTC.